Described below is a single TCR beta chain sequence and its context. Clones were sequenced by immunoSEQ multiplex PCR, and TCRdb holds only the in-frame ones, with some missing. The sample records a few hundred thousand clones, roughly 83% being singletons. These data come from a study of blood T cell repertoires in COVID-19. The V gene's germline CDR1 is LNHDA and CDR2 SQIVND (reference sequence). The CDR3 loop spans 15 amino acids. With V trimmed by 5 bases and J by 8 bases, 13 bases remained unmatched. The sequenced sample consisted of peripheral blood. The V gene is TRBV19, the J gene TRBJ1-2, with 8 nucleotides matching TRBD1. The sequence was obtained from a man in his sixties who had recovered from COVID-19. This chain's CDR3 is CASSLQGVEAQGYTF. The CDR3 coding sequence is TGTGCCAGTAGTCTACAGGGGGTGGAGGCGCAAGGCTACACCTTC.